The subject of this entry is one T cell receptor (beta chain). This receptor's antigen is unknown. No quality values exist for individual bases; no much larger clone is one base distant. The entry originates in a study of T cells after posttransplantation cyclophosphamide listed by TCRdb under 2016. In the study overall: Using TRB sequencing, the study followed how the T cell repertoire reconstituted after myeloablative bone marrow transplantation in which posttransplantation cyclophosphamide served as GVHD prophylaxis. TRB sequencing was performed on blood from all 35 or so PTCy patients with 1-year posttransplant specimens. TRB sequencing was also done on up to about 3 additional blood samples from 2 to 5.2 years after transplant in 3 patients, and on pretransplant blood from a handful of patients. TRA and TRB clonality were tightly correlated in about 10 samples, so subsequent TCR analyses focused on TRB only. Public TRB sequences were queried against a database of over 3,600 sequences associated with responses to pathogens, tumor antigens, self-antigens and alloantigens. Antigen receptor sequencing covered samples from 35 to 40 PTCy-treated patients and 16 of their related bone marrow donors. Study-wide conclusions, independent of this receptor: The TRB repertoires of T cells infiltrating skin or the GI tract showed only limited overlap with the TRB repertoires found in blood. Across 35 to 45 patients, TRB clonality was highly associated with recipient CMV seropositivity and CMV reactivation, and diversity in PTCy patients was similar to diversity in CNI/methotrexate controls. Donor-recipient similarity was low at 1-2 months but increased during the first year, and donor CD8+ memory clones often dominated later blood repertoires.

On the day of marrow donation, related bone marrow donors gave peripheral blood samples. Peripheral blood and bone marrow mononuclear cells were isolated by Ficoll-Hypaque density centrifugation and were cryopreserved. Sorting of CD4+ and CD8+ T cells, including naive and memory subsets, was performed by FACS on a FACSAria II. TRB sequencing used genomic DNA with the immunoSEQ assay at survey resolution or the hsTCRB kit. The published analysis was carried out like this. Initial read processing used immunoSEQ software, and repertoire analyses used the LymphoSeq R package. Clonality was computed as 1 minus normalized Shannon entropy; Gini coefficient was also calculated for each TRB dataset. To infer phenotypes in unsorted samples, TRB sequences from sorted subsets of the recipient or donor were mapped onto unsorted samples from the same recipient. The table comes from immuneACCESS by way of TCRdb, which keeps in-frame sequences with V and J called. Part of the clones is missing from these tables; in studies checked, under half for an unresolved V gene and the rest for unknown reasons. The V and J calls and clone size are taken from that table; D and trimming were inferred from the DNA. The sample contains over 5,500 clones, roughly three quarters of them found a single time. Around a quarter of the sample goes to the ten largest clones.

This clonotype originated in a woman aged 45 to 65 in good health and a related stem cell transplant donor. Specimen: memory CD4+ T cells sorted from blood.

The nucleotides are TGTGCCAGTCGAGGGGGGACAGGGGGCTCCGGGGAGCTGTTTTTT. It translates as CASRGGTGGSGELFF. The rearranged segments are TRBV19 and TRBJ2-2; 12 bases in the middle match TRBD1. Based on the germline V gene (reference sequence), the CDR1 and CDR2 sequences are LNHDA and SQIVND. From cysteine to phenylalanine, the CDR3 is 15 amino acids long. Only the CDR3 DNA stays, 45 bases, in frame from base 1. V is cut back by 8 bases and J by 6 bases, with 7 bases in the junction unmatched. When the CDR3 is completed using the reference TRBV19 and TRBJ2-2 genes on either side, the full variable domain is DGGITQSPKYLFRKEGQNVTLSCEQNLNHDAMYWYRQDPGQGLRLIYYSQIVNDFQKGDIAEGYSVSREKKESFPLTVTSAQKNPTAFYLCASRGGTGGSGELFFGEGSRLTVL.